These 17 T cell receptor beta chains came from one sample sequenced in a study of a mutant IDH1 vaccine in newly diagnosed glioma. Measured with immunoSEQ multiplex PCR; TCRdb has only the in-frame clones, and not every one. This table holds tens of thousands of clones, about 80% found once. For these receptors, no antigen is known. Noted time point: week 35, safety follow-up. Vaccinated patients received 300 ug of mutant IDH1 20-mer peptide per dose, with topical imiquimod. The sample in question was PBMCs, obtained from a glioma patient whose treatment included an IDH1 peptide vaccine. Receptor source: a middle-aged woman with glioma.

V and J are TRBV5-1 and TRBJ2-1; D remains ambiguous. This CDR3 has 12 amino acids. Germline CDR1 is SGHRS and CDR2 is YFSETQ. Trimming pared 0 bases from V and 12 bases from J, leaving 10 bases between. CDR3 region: CASSLEGLGQFF. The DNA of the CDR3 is TGCGCCAGCAGCTTGGAAGGGCTAGGGCAGTTCTTC. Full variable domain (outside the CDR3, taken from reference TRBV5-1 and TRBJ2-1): KAGVTQTPRYLIKTRGQQVTLSCSPISGHRSVSWYQQTPGQGLQFLFEYFSETQRNKGNFPGRFSGRQFSNSRSEMNVSTLELGDSALYLCASSLEGLGQFFGPGTRLTVL.

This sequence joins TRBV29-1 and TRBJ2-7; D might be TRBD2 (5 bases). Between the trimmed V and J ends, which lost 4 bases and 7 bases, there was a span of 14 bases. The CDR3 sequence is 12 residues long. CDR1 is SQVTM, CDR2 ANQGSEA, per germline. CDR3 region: CSVAEGRREQYF. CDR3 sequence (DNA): TGCAGCGTTGCCGAGGGCCGGAGAGAGCAGTACTTC.

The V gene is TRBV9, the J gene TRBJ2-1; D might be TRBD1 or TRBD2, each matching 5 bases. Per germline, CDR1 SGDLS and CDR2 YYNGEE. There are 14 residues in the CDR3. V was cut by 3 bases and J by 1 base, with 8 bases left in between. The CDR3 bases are TGTGCCAGCAGCGGGGGACCTTCCTACAATGAGCAGTTCTTC. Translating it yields CASSGGPSYNEQFF.

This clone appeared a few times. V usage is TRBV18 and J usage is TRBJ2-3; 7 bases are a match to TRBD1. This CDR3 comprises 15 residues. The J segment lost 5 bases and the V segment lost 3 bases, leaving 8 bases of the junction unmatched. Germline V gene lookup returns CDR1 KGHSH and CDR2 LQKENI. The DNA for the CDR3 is TGTGCCAGCTCACCGCCGGGACAGCCGGGAGATACGCAGTATTTT. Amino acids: CASSPPGQPGDTQYF.

DNA for the CDR3: TGCGCCAGCAGCGCGACAGGGGGCTCCTACAATGAGCAGTTCTTC. It encodes CASSATGGSYNEQFF. The chain couples TRBV5-1 to TRBJ2-1; TRBD1 matches at 9 bases. Germline values: CDR1 SGHRS, CDR2 YFSETQ. The CDR3 totals 15 residues. V shed 4 bases, J shed 0 bases, and the junction held 2 bases outside the gene matches.

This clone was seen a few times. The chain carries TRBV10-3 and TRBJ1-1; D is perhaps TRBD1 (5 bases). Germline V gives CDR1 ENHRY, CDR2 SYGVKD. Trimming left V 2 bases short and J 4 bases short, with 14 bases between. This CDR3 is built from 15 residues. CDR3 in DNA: TGTGCCATCAGTGAGCTAGAAGGGGTTGCCACTGAAGCTTTCTTT. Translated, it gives CAISELEGVATEAFF.

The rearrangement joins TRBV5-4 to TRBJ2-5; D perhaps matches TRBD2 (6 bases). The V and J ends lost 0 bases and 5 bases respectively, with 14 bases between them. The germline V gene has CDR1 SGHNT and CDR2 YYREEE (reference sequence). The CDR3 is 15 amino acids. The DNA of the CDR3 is TGTGCCAGCAGCTTGGCGTTCGACCGGGGGGAGACCCAGTACTTC. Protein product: CASSLAFDRGETQYF.

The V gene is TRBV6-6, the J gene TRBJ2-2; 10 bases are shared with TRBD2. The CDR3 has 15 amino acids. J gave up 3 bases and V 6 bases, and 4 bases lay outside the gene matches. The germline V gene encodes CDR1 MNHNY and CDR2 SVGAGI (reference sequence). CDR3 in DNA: TGTGCCAGCAGGGAAACTAGCGGGGACACCGGGGAGCTGTTTTTT. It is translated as CASRETSGDTGELFF.

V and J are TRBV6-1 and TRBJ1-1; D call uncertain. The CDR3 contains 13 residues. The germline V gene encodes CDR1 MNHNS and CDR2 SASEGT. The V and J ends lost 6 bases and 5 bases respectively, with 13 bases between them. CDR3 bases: TGTGCCAGCAGGCCGGGAGGGCGGACTGAAGCTTTCTTT. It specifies CASRPGGRTEAFF.

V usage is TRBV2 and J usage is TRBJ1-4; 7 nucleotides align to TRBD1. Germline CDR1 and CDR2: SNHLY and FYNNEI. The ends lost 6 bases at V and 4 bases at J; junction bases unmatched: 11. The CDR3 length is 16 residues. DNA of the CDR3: TGTGCCAGCAGAGGGGGGCAAGGGGGCAGTAATGAAAAACTGTTTTTT. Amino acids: CASRGGQGGSNEKLFF.

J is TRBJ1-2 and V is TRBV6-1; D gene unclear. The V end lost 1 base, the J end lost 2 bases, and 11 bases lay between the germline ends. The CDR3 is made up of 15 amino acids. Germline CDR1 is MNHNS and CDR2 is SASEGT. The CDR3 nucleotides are TGTGCCAGCAGTGAAGGGGTTGGAGGGAACTATGGCTACACCTTC. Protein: CASSEGVGGNYGYTF.

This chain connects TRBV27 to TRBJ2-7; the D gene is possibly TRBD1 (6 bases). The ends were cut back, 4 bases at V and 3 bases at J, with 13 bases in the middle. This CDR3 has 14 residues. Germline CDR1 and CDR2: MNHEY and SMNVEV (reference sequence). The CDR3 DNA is TGTGCCAGCAGTTCGTACAGGGCGAACTACGAGCAGTACTTC. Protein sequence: CASSSYRANYEQYF.

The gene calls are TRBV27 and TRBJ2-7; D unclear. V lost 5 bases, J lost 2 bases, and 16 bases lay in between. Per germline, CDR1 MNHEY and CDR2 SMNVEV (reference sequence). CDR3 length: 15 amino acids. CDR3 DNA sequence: TGTGCCAGCAGTGCGAAGGGCCTGGGGACCTACGAGCAGTACTTC. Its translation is CASSAKGLGTYEQYF.

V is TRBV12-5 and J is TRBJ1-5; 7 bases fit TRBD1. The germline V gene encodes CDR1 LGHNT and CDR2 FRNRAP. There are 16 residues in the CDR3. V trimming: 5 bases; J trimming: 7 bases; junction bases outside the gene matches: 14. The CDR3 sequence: CASGPQQGRGDQPQHF. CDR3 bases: TGTGCTAGTGGTCCGCAACAGGGGAGAGGGGACCAGCCCCAGCATTTT.

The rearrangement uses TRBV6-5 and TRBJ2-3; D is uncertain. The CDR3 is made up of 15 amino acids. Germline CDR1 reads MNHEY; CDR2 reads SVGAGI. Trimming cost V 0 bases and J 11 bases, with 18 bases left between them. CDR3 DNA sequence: TGTGCCAGCAGTTACTCTTGGTCAAAGACCTCCAAGCAGTATTTT. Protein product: CASSYSWSKTSKQYF.

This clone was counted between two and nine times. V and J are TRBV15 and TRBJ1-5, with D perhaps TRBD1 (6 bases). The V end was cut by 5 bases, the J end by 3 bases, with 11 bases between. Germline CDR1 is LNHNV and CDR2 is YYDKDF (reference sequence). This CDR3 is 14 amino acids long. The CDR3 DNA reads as TGTGCCACCAGCTGGCGACAGGCCAATCAGCCCCAGCATTTT. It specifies CATSWRQANQPQHF.

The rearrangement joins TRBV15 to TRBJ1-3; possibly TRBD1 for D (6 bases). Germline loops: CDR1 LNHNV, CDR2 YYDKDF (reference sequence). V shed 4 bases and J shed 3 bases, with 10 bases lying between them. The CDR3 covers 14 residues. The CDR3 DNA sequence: TGTGCCACCAGCAAAGGGGGAGGTGGAAACACCATATATTTT. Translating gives CATSKGGGGNTIYF.